The 27 T cell receptor beta chains given below trace back to one sample, sequenced in a study of blood T cell repertoires in COVID-19. Sequencing was performed with immunoSEQ multiplex PCR; in TCRdb, only in-frame clones are kept and a portion is missing. The sample shows some 220,000 clones, approximately 85% of them seen only once. The source material was peripheral blood. The receptors here all came from a man in his forties or fifties with COVID-19, enrolled during active disease.

The CDR3, as DNA: TGCGCCAGCAGCCAAGATATTTTCACGGGGTCGGGTTTTAATTCACCCCTCCACTTT. Translated: CASSQDIFTGSGFNSPLHF. The rearrangement joins TRBV4-3 to TRBJ1-6; D is unresolved. The CDR3 has 19 amino acids. V was pared by 0 bases and J by 6 bases, with 21 bases between. Germline CDR1 is LGHNA and CDR2 is YSLEER.

This sequence joins TRBV19 and TRBJ2-5; the match to TRBD1 covers 10 bases. The V gene end was trimmed by 7 bases and the J gene end by 6 bases; junction bases not matched to a gene: 5. The CDR3 contains 13 residues. In germline, CDR1 is LNHDA, CDR2 SQIVND (reference sequence). CDR3 coding DNA: TGTGCCAGTACGCGTGACAGGGGGCAGACCCAGTACTTC. Protein: CASTRDRGQTQYF.

As concerns this clone: The junction shows a germline mismatch at one end, possibly a read error. The chain is built from TRBV28 and TRBJ1-4; 7 nucleotides align to TRBD1. Germline values: CDR1 MDHEN, CDR2 SYDVKM. CDR3 length: 13 amino acids. The CDR3 here is CASSFRSTGPMTF. The DNA of the CDR3 is TGTGCCAGCAGTTTTCGTTCGACAGGGCCCATGACTTTT.

The chain is built from TRBV9 and TRBJ2-1, with TRBD1 matching over 10 bases. The CDR3 has 15 amino acids. Trimming at V came to 0 bases and at J to 7 bases, leaving 4 bases not matched to a gene. From germline, CDR1 is SGDLS and CDR2 YYNGEE. The chain's CDR3 is CASSVGTGGRNEQFF. The CDR3 DNA follows: TGTGCCAGCAGCGTAGGGACAGGGGGTCGGAATGAGCAGTTCTTC.

The chain carries TRBV2 and TRBJ1-6, with 12 bases lining up with TRBD1. CDR3 length equals 14 residues. Looked up from germline, CDR1 is SNHLY and CDR2 is FYNNEI. With 9 bases clipped from V and 11 bases from J, the junction kept 8 bases outside the gene matches. CDR3: CARGQGAHGAPLHF. CDR3 nucleotide sequence: TGTGCCAGGGGACAGGGGGCGCACGGGGCACCCCTCCACTTT. The entire variable domain, with the rest obtained from reference TRBV2 and TRBJ1-6, is as follows: EPEVTQTPSHQVTQMGQEVILRCVPISNHLYFYWYRQILGQKVEFLVSFYNNEISEKSEIFDDQFSVERPDGSNFTLKIRSTKLEDSAMYFCARGQGAHGAPLHFGNGTRLTVT.

The J gene is TRBJ1-6, the V gene TRBV7-9; D possibly corresponds to TRBD1 (5 bases). CDR3 length equals 18 residues. Germline V CDR1 and CDR2: SEHNR, FQNEAQ (reference sequence). V was cut by 1 base and J by 6 bases, with 19 bases left in between. DNA for the CDR3: TGTGCCAGCAGCTTAGGTCAGGTCAGGGTCGTTTCTAATTCACCCCTCCACTTT. Protein sequence: CASSLGQVRVVSNSPLHF.

The rearrangement joins TRBV19 to TRBJ1-6, with 9 bases fitting TRBD1. J was trimmed by 8 bases and V by 1 base; bases with no gene match: 9. This CDR3 comprises 17 residues. Per the germline V gene, CDR1 is LNHDA and CDR2 is SQIVND (reference sequence). In DNA form, the CDR3 reads TGTGCCAGTAGTATAGTTCCCCTACAGGGGGCGGATTCACCCCTCCACTTT. Translated, it gives CASSIVPLQGADSPLHF.

This chain connects TRBV4-3 to TRBJ2-5; 12 positions match TRBD2. Per germline, CDR1 LGHNA and CDR2 YSLEER. The CDR3 is made up of 17 amino acids. V shed 2 bases, J shed 5 bases, and the junction held 9 bases outside the gene matches. The CDR3 DNA is TGCGCCAGCAGCCAAACCCTAGCGGGGGGGCGGCGGGAGACCCAGTACTTC. It is translated as CASSQTLAGGRRETQYF.

V usage is TRBV25-1 and J usage is TRBJ1-4; D not certain. Between the trimmed V and J ends, which lost 3 bases and 4 bases, there was a span of 12 bases. The CDR3 contains 15 residues. Germline values: CDR1 MGHDK, CDR2 SYGVNS. CDR3 amino acids: CASSDRQVYNEKLFF. The DNA of the CDR3 is TGTGCCAGCAGTGATAGGCAGGTTTATAATGAAAAACTGTTTTTT.

This chain links TRBV2 with TRBJ2-7; 9 bases agree with TRBD2. The germline CDR1 and CDR2 sequences are SNHLY and FYNNEI. CDR3 length equals 14 residues. Trimming removed 6 bases from V and 4 bases from J; junction bases left unmatched: 7. The CDR3 nucleotides are TGTGCCAGCAGCGTTAGCGGGGGCTCTTACGAGCAGTACTTC. It codes for CASSVSGGSYEQYF.

The chain couples TRBV5-4 to TRBJ2-2; weak D call: TRBD1 (6 bases). V lost 0 bases and J 6 bases, leaving 12 bases between the germline ends. This CDR3 is 15 amino acids long. Looked up from germline, CDR1 is SGHNT and CDR2 is YYREEE (reference sequence). This CDR3 reads CASSLGTGSAGELFF. The CDR3 coding sequence is TGTGCCAGCAGCTTGGGCACAGGGTCGGCCGGGGAGCTGTTTTTT.

The chain is built from TRBV14 and TRBJ2-5; 10 bases are a match to TRBD2. This CDR3 has 15 amino acids. Germline V gene data show CDR1 as SGHDN and CDR2 as FVKESK. Trimming at V came to 4 bases and at J to 5 bases, leaving 7 bases not matched to a gene. The CDR3, as DNA: TGTGCCAGCAGCCGCCTAGCGGGGGCATGGGAGACCCAGTACTTC. Its translation is CASSRLAGAWETQYF.

On this clone itself: Other DNA sequences in this specimen translate into the identical CDR3. Written as DNA, the CDR3 is TGTGCCAGCAGTGAGGGGGGGCAGGGTTTCGAAAAACTGTTTTTT. Encoded protein: CASSEGGQGFEKLFF. The V gene is TRBV2, the J gene TRBJ1-4; possibly TRBD1 for D (6 bases). V shed 3 bases and J shed 8 bases, with 16 bases lying between them. The CDR3 is 15 amino acids. CDR1 and CDR2 (germline): SNHLY, FYNNEI. Full variable domain (missing parts from reference TRBV2 and TRBJ1-4): EPEVTQTPSHQVTQMGQEVILRCVPISNHLYFYWYRQILGQKVEFLVSFYNNEISEKSEIFDDQFSVERPDGSNFTLKIRSTKLEDSAMYFCASSEGGQGFEKLFFGSGTQLSVL.

This rearrangement joins TRBV20-1 to TRBJ2-7, with D possibly matching TRBD1 (6 bases). The CDR3 loop spans 12 amino acids. V lost 3 bases to trimming and J lost 7 bases, with 13 bases between them. Germline V lookup: CDR1 DFQATT, CDR2 SNEGSKA (reference sequence). The CDR3 sequence is CSASRDKWEQYF. The CDR3 DNA is TGCAGTGCTAGTCGGGACAAGTGGGAGCAGTACTTC.

This clone was counted only a few times. The gene calls are TRBV7-3 and TRBJ1-1; tentative D call: TRBD1 (5 bases). The CDR3 extends over 13 amino acids. V was cut by 4 bases and J by 5 bases, with 11 bases left in between. CDR1 and CDR2 (germline): SGHTA, FQGTGA. The CDR3: CASSSGRGTEAFF. Here the CDR3 DNA reads TGTGCCAGCAGCTCCGGGAGGGGAACTGAAGCTTTCTTT.

The chain joins TRBV18 to TRBJ2-6, with TRBD1 matching over 8 bases. Losses at the gene ends were 3 bases for V and 2 bases for J; bases not matched to a gene: 3. Germline CDR1 is KGHSH and CDR2 is LQKENI. The CDR3 is made up of 16 amino acids. CDR3 nucleotide sequence: TGTGCCAGCTCACCGCCAGGGGGCACTGGGGCCAACGTCCTGACTTTC. It translates to CASSPPGGTGANVLTF.

This clone has only a few counts. V gene TRBV14 combines with J gene TRBJ1-2; TRBD1 matches 8 bases. CDR1 is SGHDN, CDR2 FVKESK, per germline. The length of the CDR3 is 15 residues. V lost 2 bases to trimming and J lost 4 bases; unmatched junction nucleotides: 6. In DNA, the CDR3 is TGTGCCAGCAGCCAATCCTACGGACAGGGCTATGGCTACACCTTC. This gives the protein CASSQSYGQGYGYTF. Complete variable domain (other parts from reference TRBV14 and TRBJ1-2): EAGVTQFPSHSVIEKGQTVTLRCDPISGHDNLYWYRRVMGKEIKFLLHFVKESKQDESGMPNNRFLAERTGGTYSTLKVQPAELEDSGVYFCASSQSYGQGYGYTFGSGTRLTVV.

Written as DNA, the CDR3 is TGTGCCAGCAGTGACTCTGGCGGGGCGATTGCCTACAATGAGCAGTTCTTC. This encodes CASSDSGGAIAYNEQFF. The gene calls are TRBV6-4 and TRBJ2-1; a weak D match, TRBD2 (6 bases). CDR3 length equals 17 residues. V lost 0 bases, J lost 2 bases, and 14 bases lay in between. Germline V gene lookup returns CDR1 MRHNA and CDR2 SNTAGT.

This chain uses TRBV15 with TRBJ2-1, with 8 bases lining up with TRBD2. This CDR3 has 15 residues. J lost 8 bases, V lost 5 bases, and 11 bases had no gene match. CDR1 and CDR2 (germline): LNHNV, YYDKDF (reference sequence). CDR3 residues: CATSPTGGLLDEQFF. The CDR3 region has the DNA TGTGCCACCAGCCCTACGGGGGGGCTGCTGGATGAGCAGTTCTTC.

The table lists this clone with a count of one. The chain uses TRBV28 and TRBJ1-1; 10 bases are a match to TRBD1. Germline V gene sequence: CDR1 MDHEN, CDR2 SYDVKM. CDR3 length equals 15 residues. V dropped 5 bases and J dropped 3; count of bases not matched to a gene: 6. In nucleotides, the CDR3 is TGTGCCAGCAGTACCCGGACAGGGGGGGACACTGAAGCTTTCTTT. The encoded protein is CASSTRTGGDTEAFF.

The genes are TRBV6-6 and TRBJ1-6; D uncertain. CDR3 length: 16 amino acids. From germline, CDR1 is MNHNY and CDR2 SVGAGI (reference sequence). Between the trimmed V and J ends, which lost 5 bases and 1 base, there was a span of 12 bases. CDR3 amino acids: CASSGDLASYNSPLHF. For the CDR3, the DNA is TGTGCCAGCAGTGGAGACTTGGCATCCTATAATTCACCCCTCCACTTT.

The chain carries TRBV7-9 and TRBJ1-1, with D possibly being TRBD1 (6 bases). With 2 bases removed from V and 0 bases from J, the gap between germline ends came to 10 bases. Germline loops: CDR1 SEHNR, CDR2 FQNEAQ (reference sequence). The CDR3 runs 15 residues. CDR3 sequence: CASSLQGSLNTEAFF. The CDR3 bases are TGTGCCAGCAGCTTACAGGGGTCTTTGAACACTGAAGCTTTCTTT.

The chain employs TRBV2 and TRBJ1-1; D ambiguous. Per germline, CDR1 SNHLY and CDR2 FYNNEI. The CDR3 contains 14 residues. V lost 3 bases and J 6 bases, leaving 14 bases between the germline ends. CDR3 bases: TGTGCCAGCAGTGAGGGCTTAAGAGAAGCTGAAGCTTTCTTT. It codes for CASSEGLREAEAFF.

This clone was recorded a few times. The chain links TRBV18 to TRBJ2-2; 8 bases line up with TRBD1. This CDR3 comprises 15 residues. Looked up from germline, CDR1 is KGHSH and CDR2 is LQKENI. The V segment lost 5 bases and the J segment 5 bases; nucleotides outside the gene matches: 7. CDR3 region: CASSSTGDKTGELFF. The CDR3 DNA reads TGTGCCAGCTCATCGACAGGGGACAAGACCGGGGAGCTGTTTTTT.

The chain carries TRBV6-5 and TRBJ1-1; TRBD1 agrees at 7 bases. The CDR3 loop spans 13 amino acids. V trimming: 7 bases; J trimming: 4 bases; junction bases outside the gene matches: 6. Germline CDR1 reads MNHEY; CDR2 reads SVGAGI. CDR3: CASMEGAITEAFF. In DNA form, the CDR3 reads TGTGCCAGCATGGAGGGGGCGATCACTGAAGCTTTCTTT.

This chain joins TRBV19 and TRBJ2-1; 9 positions agree with TRBD2. The V and J ends lost 3 bases and 7 bases, in that order; junction bases with no gene match: 4. The CDR3 runs to 14 residues. CDR1 is LNHDA and CDR2 is SQIVND in the germline V gene (reference sequence). The CDR3 nucleotides are TGTGCCAGTAGTATGGCGGGGGGGCCGAATGAGCAGTTCTTC. Residues: CASSMAGGPNEQFF. Full variable domain (missing parts from reference TRBV19 and TRBJ2-1): DGGITQSPKYLFRKEGQNVTLSCEQNLNHDAMYWYRQDPGQGLRLIYYSQIVNDFQKGDIAEGYSVSREKKESFPLTVTSAQKNPTAFYLCASSMAGGPNEQFFGPGTRLTVL.

This chain connects TRBV5-4 to TRBJ1-2, with TRBD1 matching 7 bases. From germline, CDR1 is SGHNT and CDR2 YYREEE (reference sequence). This CDR3 region has 14 residues. The V segment lost 0 bases and the J segment 7 bases; nucleotides outside the gene matches: 6. The DNA of the CDR3 is TGTGCCAGCAGCTTGGAGACAGGGCAGGGTGGCTACACCTTC. As protein: CASSLETGQGGYTF.